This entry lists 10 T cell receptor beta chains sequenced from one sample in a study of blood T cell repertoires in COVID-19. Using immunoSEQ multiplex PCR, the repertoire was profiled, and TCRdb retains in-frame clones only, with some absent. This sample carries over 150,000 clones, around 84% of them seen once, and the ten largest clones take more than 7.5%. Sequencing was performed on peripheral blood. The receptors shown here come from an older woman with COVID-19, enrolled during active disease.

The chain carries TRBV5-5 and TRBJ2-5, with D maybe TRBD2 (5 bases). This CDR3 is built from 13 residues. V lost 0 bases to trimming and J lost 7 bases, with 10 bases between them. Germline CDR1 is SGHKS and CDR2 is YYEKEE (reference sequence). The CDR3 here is CASSLGGYGTQYF. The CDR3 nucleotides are TGTGCCAGCAGCTTGGGAGGGTATGGGACCCAGTACTTC.

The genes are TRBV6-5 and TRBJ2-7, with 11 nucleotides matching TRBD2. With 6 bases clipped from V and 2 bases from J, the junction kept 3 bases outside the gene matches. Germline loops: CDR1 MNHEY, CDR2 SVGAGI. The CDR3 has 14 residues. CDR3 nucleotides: TGTGCCAGCAGCCTAGCGGGGGGCCCCTACGAGCAGTACGTC. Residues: CASSLAGGPYEQYV.

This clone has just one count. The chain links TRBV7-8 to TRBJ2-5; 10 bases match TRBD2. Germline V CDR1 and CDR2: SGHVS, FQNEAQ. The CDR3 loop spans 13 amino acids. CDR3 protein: CVGSGGVQETQYF. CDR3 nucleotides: TGTGTCGGGAGCGGGGGGGTCCAAGAGACCCAGTACTTC.

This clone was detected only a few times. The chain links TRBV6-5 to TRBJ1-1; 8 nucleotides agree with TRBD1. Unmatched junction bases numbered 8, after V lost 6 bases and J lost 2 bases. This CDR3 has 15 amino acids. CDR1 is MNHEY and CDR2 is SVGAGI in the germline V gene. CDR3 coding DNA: TGTGCCAGCAGGTTGCGACAGGGGCCAAACACTGAAGCTTTCTTT. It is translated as CASRLRQGPNTEAFF.

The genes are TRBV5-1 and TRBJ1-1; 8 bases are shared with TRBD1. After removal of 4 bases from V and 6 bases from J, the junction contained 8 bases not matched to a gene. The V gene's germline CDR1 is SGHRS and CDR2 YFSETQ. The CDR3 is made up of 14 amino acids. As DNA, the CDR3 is TGCGCCAGCAGCCCGGGACAGGTATCTCCTGAAGCTTTCTTT. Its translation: CASSPGQVSPEAFF.

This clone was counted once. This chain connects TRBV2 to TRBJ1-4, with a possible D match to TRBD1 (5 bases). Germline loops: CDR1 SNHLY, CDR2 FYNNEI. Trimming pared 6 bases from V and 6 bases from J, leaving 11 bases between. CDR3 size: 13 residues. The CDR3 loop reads CASSRTFDEKLFF. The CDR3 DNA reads TGTGCCAGCAGCCGGACATTCGATGAAAAACTGTTTTTT.

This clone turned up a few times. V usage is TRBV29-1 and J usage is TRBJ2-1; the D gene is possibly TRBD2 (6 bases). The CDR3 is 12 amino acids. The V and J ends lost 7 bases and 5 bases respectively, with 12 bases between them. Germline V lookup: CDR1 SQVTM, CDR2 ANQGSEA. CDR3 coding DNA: TGCAGCGCCTCTCCGGGGGACAATGAGCAGTTCTTC. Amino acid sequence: CSASPGDNEQFF.

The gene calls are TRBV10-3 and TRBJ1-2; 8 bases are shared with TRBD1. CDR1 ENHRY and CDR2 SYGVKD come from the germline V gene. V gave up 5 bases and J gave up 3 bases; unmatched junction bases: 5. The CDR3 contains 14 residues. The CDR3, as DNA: TGTGCCATCAGTACCTCGGGACAGGACTATGGCTACACCTTC. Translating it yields CAISTSGQDYGYTF.

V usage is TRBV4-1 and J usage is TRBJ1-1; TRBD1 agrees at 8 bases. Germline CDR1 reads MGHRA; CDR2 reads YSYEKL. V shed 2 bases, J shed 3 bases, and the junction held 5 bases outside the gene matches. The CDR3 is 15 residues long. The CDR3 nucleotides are TGCGCCAGCAGCCAAAGGTACAGGGGGGACACTGAAGCTTTCTTT. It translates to CASSQRYRGDTEAFF.

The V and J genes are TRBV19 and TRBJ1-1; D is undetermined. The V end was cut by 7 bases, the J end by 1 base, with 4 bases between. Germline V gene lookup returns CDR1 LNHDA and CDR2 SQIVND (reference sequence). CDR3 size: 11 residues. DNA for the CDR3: TGTGCCAGTAATCGGAACACTGAAGCTTTCTTT. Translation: CASNRNTEAFF.